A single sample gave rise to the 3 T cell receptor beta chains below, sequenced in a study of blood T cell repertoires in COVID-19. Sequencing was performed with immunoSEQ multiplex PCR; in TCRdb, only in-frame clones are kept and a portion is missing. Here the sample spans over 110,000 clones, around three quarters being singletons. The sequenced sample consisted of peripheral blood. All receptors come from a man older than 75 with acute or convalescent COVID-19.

CDR3 nucleotides: TGCAGTGCTAGTCAGGGGTGGAGCGACGAGCAGTACTTC. It yields the protein CSASQGWSDEQYF. The chain links TRBV20-1 to TRBJ2-7, with D possibly TRBD1 on 6 matching bases. V shed 3 bases and J shed 5 bases, with 14 bases lying between them. The CDR3 has 13 amino acids. CDR1 and CDR2 (germline): DFQATT, SNEGSKA (reference sequence).

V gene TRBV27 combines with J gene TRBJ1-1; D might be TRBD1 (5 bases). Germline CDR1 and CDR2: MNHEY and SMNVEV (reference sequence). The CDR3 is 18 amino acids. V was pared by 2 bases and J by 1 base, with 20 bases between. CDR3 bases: TGTGCCAGCAGTTTAAGCGGCGGGCCGGGGGATAGGAACACTGAAGCTTTCTTT. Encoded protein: CASSLSGGPGDRNTEAFF.

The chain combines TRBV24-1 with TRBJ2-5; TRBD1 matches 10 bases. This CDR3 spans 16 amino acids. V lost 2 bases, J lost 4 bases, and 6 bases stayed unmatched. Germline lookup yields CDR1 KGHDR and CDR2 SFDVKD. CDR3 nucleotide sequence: TGTGCCACCAGTGATTCCCCCGGGACAGGGGCAGAGACCCAGTACTTC. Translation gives CATSDSPGTGAETQYF.